Listed here is a single TCR beta chain. These data belong to a study of shared clonotypes between healthy human individuals. Looking at the study overall: Serving as donors were two women and a few men, whose ages spanned 18 to 49. The plates for each donor numbered three CD4 naive, three CD4 memory, two CD8 naive and one CD8 memory.

Profiling relied on immunoSEQ multiplex PCR, and the TCRdb table lists in-frame clones only, not all of them. Of 2 million to 2.5 million clones listed, under 97% were seen once; the top ten hold less than 0.15%. The CDR3 spans 15 residues. Germline CDR1 MNHEY, CDR2 SVGAGI. V was trimmed by 7 bases and J by 1 base, leaving 16 bases between them. A split of CD4+ cells into CD45RA+ naive and CD45RA-negative memory subsets was performed. Sample: naive CD4+ T cells sorted from blood. Subset described: CD45RA+ positively selected. V usage is TRBV6-5 and J usage is TRBJ1-1, with D perhaps TRBD1 (5 bases). The receptor's source is a man between 18 and 35 years old in good health. The CDR3 protein is CASIPPGTGNTEAFF. DNA for the CDR3: TGTGCCAGCATCCCTCCCGGAACAGGGAACACTGAAGCTTTCTTT.